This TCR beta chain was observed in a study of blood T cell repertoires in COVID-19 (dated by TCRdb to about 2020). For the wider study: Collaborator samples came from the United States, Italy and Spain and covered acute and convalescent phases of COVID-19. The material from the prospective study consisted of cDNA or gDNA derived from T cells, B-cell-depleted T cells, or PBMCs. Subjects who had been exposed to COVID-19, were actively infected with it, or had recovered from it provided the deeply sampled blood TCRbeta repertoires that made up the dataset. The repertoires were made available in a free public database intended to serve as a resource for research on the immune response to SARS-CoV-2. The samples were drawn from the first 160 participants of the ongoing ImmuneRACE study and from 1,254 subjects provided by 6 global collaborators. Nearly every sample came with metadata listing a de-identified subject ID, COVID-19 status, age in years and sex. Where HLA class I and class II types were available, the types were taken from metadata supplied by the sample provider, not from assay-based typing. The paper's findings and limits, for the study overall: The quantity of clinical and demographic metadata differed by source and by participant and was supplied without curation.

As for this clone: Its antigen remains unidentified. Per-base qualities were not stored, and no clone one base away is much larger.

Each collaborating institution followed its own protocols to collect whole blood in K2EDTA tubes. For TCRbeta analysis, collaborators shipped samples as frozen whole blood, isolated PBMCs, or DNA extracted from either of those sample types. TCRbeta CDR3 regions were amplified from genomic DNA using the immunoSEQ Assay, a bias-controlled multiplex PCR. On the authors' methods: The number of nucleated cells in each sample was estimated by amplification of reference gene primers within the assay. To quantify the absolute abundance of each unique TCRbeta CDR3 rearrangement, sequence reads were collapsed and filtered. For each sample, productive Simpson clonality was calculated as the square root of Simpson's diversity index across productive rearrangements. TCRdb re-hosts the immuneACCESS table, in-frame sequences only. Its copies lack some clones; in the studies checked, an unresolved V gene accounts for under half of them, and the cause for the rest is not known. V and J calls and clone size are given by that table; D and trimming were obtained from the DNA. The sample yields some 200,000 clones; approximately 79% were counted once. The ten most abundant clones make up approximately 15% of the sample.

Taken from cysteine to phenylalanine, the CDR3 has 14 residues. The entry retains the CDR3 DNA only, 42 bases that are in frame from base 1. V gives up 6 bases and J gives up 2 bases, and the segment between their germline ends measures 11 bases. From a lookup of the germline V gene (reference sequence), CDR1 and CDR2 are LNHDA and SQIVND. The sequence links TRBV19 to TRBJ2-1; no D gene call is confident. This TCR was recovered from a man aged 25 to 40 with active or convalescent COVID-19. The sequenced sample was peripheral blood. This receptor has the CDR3 CASSPPRTYNEQFF. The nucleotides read TGTGCCAGTAGCCCTCCTAGGACCTACAATGAGCAGTTCTTC.